What follows are 25 T cell receptor beta chains derived from one specimen sequenced in a study of blood T cells in healthy people across ages. Primed by a sample-barcoded 5' primer and a J-beta primer mix, a second PCR proceeded for about 6 to 12 cycles. TCRdb passed the 5' RACE reads through MiXCR, listing each CDR3 protein once. The sample shows 350,000 to 450,000 distinct CDR3 sequences, over 45% of them seen only once. Sequenced material: blood. The receptors were sampled from a man between 60 and 75 years old in good health.

This chain connects TRBV11-2 to TRBJ2-5, with D perhaps TRBD1 (6 bases). The J call may be in error: the DNA end matches TRBJ2-7 better. The CDR3 has 15 residues. Germline lookup yields CDR1 SGHAT and CDR2 FQNNGV. The CDR3 nucleotides are TGTGCCAGCAGTCTAGGGGGTTCCTATAGGGACGAGCAGTACTTC. Translating it yields CASSLGGSYRDEQYF.

The V call is TRBV7-2, the J call TRBJ2-5, with unresolved D. The J call may be wrong; the DNA end is better matched by TRBJ2-7. CDR1 SGHTA and CDR2 FQGNSA come from the germline V gene. This CDR3 is 15 amino acids long. Here the CDR3 reads CASSLHDPLTYEQYF. The CDR3 nucleotides read TGTGCCAGCAGCTTACATGACCCATTAACTTACGAGCAGTACTTC.

The chain combines TRBV6-6 with TRBJ1-5, with D hard to call. Germline CDR1 and CDR2: MNHNY and SVGAGI (reference sequence). There are 17 residues in the CDR3. V was clipped by 0 bases and J by 4 bases, with 16 bases between them. For the CDR3, the DNA is TGTGCCAGCAGTTACTCGAGCAGCGTCGGGTGGAATCAGCCCCAGCATTTT. Its protein is CASSYSSSVGWNQPQHF.

This clonotype was seen repeatedly, ten times or more. The J gene is TRBJ1-6, the V gene TRBV27; no clear D gene. The CDR3 loop spans 12 amino acids. V gave up 6 bases and J gave up 9 bases, with 9 bases separating them. Germline V gene data show CDR1 as MNHEY and CDR2 as SMNVEV (reference sequence). The CDR3 is CASSPPSSPLHF. The CDR3 nucleotides read TGTGCCAGCAGCCCTCCCTCTTCACCCCTCCACTTT.

This clonotype was seen ten or more times. The gene calls are TRBV20-1 and TRBJ1-1; D gene unclear. The CDR3 totals 16 residues. V shed 5 bases and J shed 3 bases, with 22 bases lying between them. In germline, CDR1 is DFQATT, CDR2 SNEGSKA (reference sequence). This CDR3 is CSALSPVVERDTEAFF. The DNA for the CDR3 is TGCAGTGCTCTAAGTCCGGTCGTGGAACGGGACACTGAAGCTTTCTTT.

CDR3 protein: CASSLDPNDEQYF. The CDR3 bases are TGCGCCAGCAGCTTGGACCCAAATGACGAGCAGTACTTC. The genes are TRBV5-1 and TRBJ2-4; no firm D call. The DNA end is a closer match to TRBJ2-7, so the J assignment may be wrong. Germline CDR1 SGHRS, CDR2 YFSETQ. There are 13 residues in the CDR3.

J is TRBJ2-1 and V is TRBV24-1; no clear D. Germline CDR1 is KGHDR and CDR2 is SFDVKD. V lost 4 bases to trimming and J lost 12 bases, with 15 bases between them. This CDR3 has 13 amino acids. CDR3 region: CATSDAGLLGQFF. DNA of the CDR3: TGTGCCACCAGTGACGCCGGCCTTCTGGGGCAGTTCTTC.

This clonotype appeared a few times. The chain joins TRBV4-3 to TRBJ2-1; 12 nucleotides align to TRBD2. After removal of 0 bases from V and 10 bases from J, the junction contained 7 bases not matched to a gene. Germline V gene lookup returns CDR1 LGHNA and CDR2 YSLEER. The CDR3 has 16 amino acids. CDR3 sequence reads: CASSQDPGLAGREQFF. The CDR3 nucleotides read TGCGCCAGCAGCCAAGATCCGGGACTAGCGGGCCGCGAGCAGTTCTTC.

The chain couples TRBV20-1 to TRBJ2-1; 13 bases fit TRBD2. The V gene's germline CDR1 is DFQATT and CDR2 SNEGSKA (reference sequence). The junction had 5 bases not matched to a gene; V was cut back by 6 bases and J by 9 bases. The CDR3 contains 13 residues. CDR3 amino acids: CSAWTSGSLEQFF. For the CDR3, the DNA is TGCAGTGCGTGGACTAGCGGGAGTCTTGAGCAGTTCTTC.

The V gene is TRBV15, the J gene TRBJ2-1; TRBD1 matches at 8 bases. J gave up 8 bases and V 2 bases, and 11 bases lay outside the gene matches. Per the germline V gene, CDR1 is LNHNV and CDR2 is YYDKDF (reference sequence). The CDR3 totals 16 residues. DNA of the CDR3: TGTGCCACCAGCAGAAGTATCGGACAGGGTGTGGATGAGCAGTTCTTC. This sequence encodes CATSRSIGQGVDEQFF.

The chain couples TRBV6-6 to TRBJ2-7; 10 bases agree with TRBD2. Germline loops: CDR1 MNHNY, CDR2 SVGAGI (reference sequence). There are 14 residues in the CDR3. The junction had 0 bases not matched to a gene; V was cut back by 2 bases and J by 2 bases. CDR3 nucleotide sequence: TGTGCCAGCAGTTACCTAGCGGGGGCCTACGAGCAGTACTTC. Its protein product is CASSYLAGAYEQYF.

The chain joins TRBV5-1 to TRBJ1-2, with a weak D call TRBD1 (6 bases). The CDR3 totals 15 residues. Trimming removed 0 bases at V and 6 bases at J, with 15 bases between. Looked up from germline, CDR1 is SGHRS and CDR2 is YFSETQ. The CDR3 region is CASSLARGRGDGYTF. The CDR3 DNA sequence: TGCGCCAGCAGCTTGGCCAGGGGCAGGGGTGATGGCTACACCTTC. Full variable domain (outside the CDR3, taken from reference TRBV5-1 and TRBJ1-2): KAGVTQTPRYLIKTRGQQVTLSCSPISGHRSVSWYQQTPGQGLQFLFEYFSETQRNKGNFPGRFSGRQFSNSRSEMNVSTLELGDSALYLCASSLARGRGDGYTFGSGTRLTVV.

The J gene is TRBJ2-3, the V gene TRBV14, with 9 bases fitting TRBD2. With V trimmed by 2 bases and J by 0 bases, 0 bases remained unmatched. Germline loops: CDR1 SGHDN, CDR2 FVKESK. There are 15 residues in the CDR3. CDR3 sequence reads: CASSQLAGSTDTQYF. The DNA for the CDR3 is TGTGCCAGCAGCCAACTAGCGGGAAGCACAGATACGCAGTATTTT.

On this clonotype: Its ends do not fully match the called genes, so a read error is possible. The J gene is TRBJ2-1, the V gene TRBV18; TRBD1 is a possible D gene (7 bases). Germline CDR1 is KGHSH and CDR2 is LQKENI. The CDR3 sequence is 15 residues long. CDR3 nucleotide sequence: TGTGCCAGCCCACCCGAGGTACCAGGGGGGAATGAGCAGTTCTTC. Residues: CASPPEVPGGNEQFF.

The rearrangement uses TRBV6-6 and TRBJ2-1; 11 bases match TRBD2. V shed 5 bases and J 8 bases; nucleotides not matched to a gene: 5. CDR1 is MNHNY and CDR2 is SVGAGI in the germline V gene (reference sequence). The CDR3 extends over 14 amino acids. The CDR3 bases are TGTGCCAGCAGTAGTAGCGGGAGGGTTGATGAGCAGTTCTTC. This codes for CASSSSGRVDEQFF.

For the CDR3, the DNA is TGTGCCAGCAGGAAACAGACCACAACTAATGAAAAACTGTTTTTT. Translation: CASRKQTTTNEKLFF. This sequence joins TRBV2 and TRBJ1-4, with D hard to call. This CDR3 has 15 residues. Trimming stripped 6 bases from V and 0 bases from J, with 11 bases between. Germline V gives CDR1 SNHLY, CDR2 FYNNEI. The full variable domain, its missing parts supplied by reference TRBV2 and TRBJ1-4, is EPEVTQTPSHQVTQMGQEVILRCVPISNHLYFYWYRQILGQKVEFLVSFYNNEISEKSEIFDDQFSVERPDGSNFTLKIRSTKLEDSAMYFCASRKQTTTNEKLFFGSGTQLSVL.

This chain joins TRBV27 and TRBJ2-5; 8 nucleotides agree with TRBD2. Trimming at V came to 5 bases and at J to 5 bases, leaving 4 bases not matched to a gene. Germline V CDR1 and CDR2: MNHEY, SMNVEV (reference sequence). The CDR3 consists of 13 residues. The CDR3 loop is CASSRTSSETQYF. The CDR3 DNA follows: TGTGCCAGCAGTAGGACTAGCTCTGAGACCCAGTACTTC.

The chain is built from TRBV20-1 and TRBJ1-2, with D hard to call. CDR1 and CDR2 (germline): DFQATT, SNEGSKA (reference sequence). CDR3 size: 11 residues. Trimming took 6 bases from V and 8 from J, leaving 13 bases between them. CDR3 protein: CSAEYLGGYTF. CDR3 DNA sequence: TGCAGTGCCGAGTACTTGGGGGGCTACACCTTC.

This chain uses TRBV5-1 with TRBJ2-7, with a tentative D call TRBD1 (6 bases). Trimming left V 4 bases short and J 4 bases short, with 18 bases between. This CDR3 has 15 amino acids. Per the germline V gene, CDR1 is SGHRS and CDR2 is YFSETQ. In DNA form, the CDR3 reads TGCGCCAGCAGCCCCCCCACCACGGGGACATACGAGCAGTACTTC. This codes for CASSPPTTGTYEQYF.

The V gene is TRBV12-3 or TRBV12-4, the J gene TRBJ2-3; TRBD2 agrees at 12 bases. The CDR3 contains 16 residues. V dropped 4 bases and J dropped 2; count of bases not matched to a gene: 4. CDR3: CASSSGLAGLTDTQYF. Written as DNA, the CDR3 is TGTGCCAGCAGTTCCGGACTAGCGGGACTCACAGATACGCAGTATTTT.

The J gene is TRBJ2-7, the V gene TRBV5-1; D gene ambiguous. The germline CDR1 and CDR2 sequences are SGHRS and YFSETQ. CDR3 length: 9 residues. This CDR3 is CAEIGEQYF. DNA for the CDR3: TGCGCAGAGATAGGGGAGCAGTACTTC.

This clonotype turned up a few times. The CDR3 sequence: CASTDVNYEQYF. CDR3 coding DNA: TGTGCCAGCACGGACGTAAACTACGAGCAGTACTTC. The V call is TRBV6-2 or TRBV6-3, the J call TRBJ2-7; D gene unclear. The CDR3 is 12 residues long. The germline V gene encodes CDR1 MNHEY and CDR2 SVGEGT. V lost 7 bases to trimming and J lost 3 bases, with 10 bases between them.

This CDR3 is CASSQDRTGPYEQYF. The DNA of the CDR3 is TGCGCCAGCAGCCAAGATAGGACAGGGCCCTACGAGCAGTACTTC. This rearrangement joins TRBV4-1 to TRBJ2-4; TRBD1 aligns across 8 bases. The J call may not be correct, given that the DNA end is closer to TRBJ2-7. Germline V lookup: CDR1 MGHRA, CDR2 YSYEKL. The CDR3 runs 15 residues.

This clonotype was detected a few times. The J gene is TRBJ2-1, the V gene TRBV29-1; the match to TRBD2 covers 7 bases. The germline CDR1 and CDR2 sequences are SQVTM and ANQGSEA. J lost 9 bases, V lost 6 bases, and 11 bases had no gene match. The CDR3 extends over 13 amino acids. The CDR3 nucleotides read TGCAGCGTCGATCGGGGGAGGGTGGGTGAGCAGTTCTTC. Translated, it gives CSVDRGRVGEQFF.

V usage is TRBV7-9 and J usage is TRBJ1-2, with 8 bases identical to TRBD1. CDR1 is SEHNR, CDR2 FQNEAQ, per germline (reference sequence). This CDR3 has 15 amino acids. V trimming: 0 bases; J trimming: 4 bases; junction bases outside the gene matches: 4. The CDR3 region is CASSLALDRAYGYTF. CDR3 DNA: TGTGCCAGCAGCTTAGCGCTGGACAGGGCCTATGGCTACACCTTC.